The sample holds a few counts of the clone carrying this T cell receptor beta chain. The data originate from a study of patients and donors after allogeneic stem cell transplantation. Germline CDR1 reads DFQATT; CDR2 reads SNEGSKA (reference sequence). V lost 3 bases and J 5 bases, leaving 11 bases between the germline ends. The CDR3 has 13 residues. TCRdb reprocessed the RT-PCR reads with MiXCR, giving one entry per CDR3 protein. The table records some 960,000 distinct CDR3 sequences, around 17% of them present only once. This clonotype originated in a human donor who was either an allogeneic HSCT recipient or a stem cell or donor lymphocyte infusion donor (not recorded which). It is not recorded whose cells these are; they may come from a transplant donor. The chain uses TRBV20-1 and TRBJ2-1, with D perhaps TRBD2 (7 bases). The sample consisted of blood, either unsorted or a sorted T cell fraction (not recorded which). CDR3 sequence reads: CSASRGDNNEQFF. CDR3 nucleotide sequence: TGCAGTGCTAGCCGGGGGGACAACAATGAGCAGTTCTTC.